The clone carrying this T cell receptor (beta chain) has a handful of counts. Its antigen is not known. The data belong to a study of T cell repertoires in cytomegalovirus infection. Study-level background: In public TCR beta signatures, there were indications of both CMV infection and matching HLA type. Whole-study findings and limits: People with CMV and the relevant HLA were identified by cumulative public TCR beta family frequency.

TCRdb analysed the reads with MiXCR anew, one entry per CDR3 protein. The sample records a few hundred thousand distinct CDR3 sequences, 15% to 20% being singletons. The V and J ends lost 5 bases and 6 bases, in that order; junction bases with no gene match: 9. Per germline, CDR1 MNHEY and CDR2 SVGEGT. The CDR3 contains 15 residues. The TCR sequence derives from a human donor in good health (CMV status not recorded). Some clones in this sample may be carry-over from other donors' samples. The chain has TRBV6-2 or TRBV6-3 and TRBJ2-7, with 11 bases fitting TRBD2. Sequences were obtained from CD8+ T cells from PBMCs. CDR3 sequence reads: CASSATSGEFFEQYF. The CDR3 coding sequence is TGTGCCAGCAGTGCGACTAGCGGGGAGTTCTTCGAGCAGTACTTC.